One and the same sample provided the 18 T cell receptor beta chains below, sequenced in a study of T-cell reconstitution after alpha-beta-depleted transplantation in children. Unique molecular identifiers were incorporated into the prepared TCRbeta library. TCRdb reprocessed the PCR reads with MiXCR, giving one entry per CDR3 protein. This sample has around 100,000 distinct CDR3 sequences; over 9% occur once, and the top ten carry 30% to 35%. Sequences were derived from PBMCs, sampled before TCRalphabeta/CD19-depleted stem cell transplant. The source is a boy between 2 and 10 years old with acute lymphoblastic leukemia, due to receive a stem cell transplant.

This clonotype was picked up many times. The chain uses TRBV12-3 or TRBV12-4 and TRBJ2-6, with D perhaps matching TRBD1 or TRBD2 (5 bases each). The CDR3 runs 16 residues. The V and J ends lost 5 bases and 2 bases respectively, with 13 bases between them. The CDR3 sequence: CASSPGTWAGANVLTF. For the CDR3, the DNA is TGTGCCAGCAGTCCTGGGACCTGGGCTGGGGCCAACGTCCTGACTTTC.

This clonotype appeared a few times. This CDR3 is CASSLAGANYEQYF. CDR3 sequence (DNA): TGCGCCAGCAGCTTGGCGGGAGCGAACTACGAGCAGTACTTC. The rearrangement links TRBV5-1 to TRBJ2-7; a weak D match, TRBD2 (6 bases). The germline V gene has CDR1 SGHRS and CDR2 YFSETQ. V was trimmed by 0 bases and J by 3 bases, leaving 10 bases between them. This CDR3 region has 14 residues.

This clonotype has a count of ten or more. The rearrangement joins TRBV6-1 to TRBJ2-7; TRBD2 matches 15 bases. The CDR3 consists of 16 residues. Germline V gives CDR1 MNHNS, CDR2 SASEGT. J lost 6 bases, V lost 4 bases, and 7 bases had no gene match. DNA for the CDR3: TGTGCCAGCAGTGCCCCGGGACTAGCGGGAGGATCCGAGCAGTACTTC. It specifies CASSAPGLAGGSEQYF.

This clonotype was counted between two and nine times. This CDR3 is CASSERGSSYNEQFF. The CDR3 nucleotides are TGCGCCAGCAGCGAGCGGGGGAGCTCCTACAATGAGCAGTTCTTC. V and J are TRBV10-1 and TRBJ2-1; 8 bases match TRBD2. The ends lost 6 bases at V and 0 bases at J; junction bases unmatched: 4. CDR1 is WNHNN and CDR2 is SYGVQD in the germline V gene (reference sequence). This CDR3 contains 15 residues.

This clonotype turned up a few times. The CDR3 spells CSAMGQGVRQDEQYF. Here the CDR3 DNA reads TGCAGTGCTATGGGACAGGGGGTCAGACAGGACGAGCAGTACTTC. V is TRBV20-1 and J is TRBJ2-7, with 11 bases identical to TRBD1. The CDR3 is 15 residues long. Germline assignment: CDR1 DFQATT and CDR2 SNEGSKA (reference sequence). With V trimmed by 4 bases and J by 5 bases, 10 bases remained unmatched.

The V and J genes are TRBV20-1 and TRBJ2-3; TRBD2 matches at 7 bases. After removal of 7 bases from V and 2 bases from J, the junction contained 12 bases not matched to a gene. Germline V gene lookup returns CDR1 DFQATT and CDR2 SNEGSKA (reference sequence). The CDR3 runs 15 residues. The CDR3 loop is CSVREERDDTDTQYF. CDR3 in DNA: TGCAGTGTAAGGGAGGAGCGGGATGACACAGATACGCAGTATTTT.

This clonotype was seen more than once but under ten times. V usage is TRBV25-1 and J usage is TRBJ2-7; 11 bases map to TRBD2. The trim removed 3 bases at V and 3 bases at J, leaving 1 base unmatched. Germline CDR1 is MGHDK and CDR2 is SYGVNS. The CDR3 has 14 residues. This CDR3 is CASSEGLADYEQYF. In DNA form, the CDR3 reads TGTGCCAGCAGTGAGGGACTAGCGGACTACGAGCAGTACTTC.

This clonotype was seen repeatedly, ten times or more. The chain couples TRBV6-5 to TRBJ2-5; the D is unclear. CDR3 length: 14 amino acids. Germline CDR1 reads MNHEY; CDR2 reads SVGAGI. Trimming took off 7 bases at V and 2 bases at J, with 14 bases between the two ends. The chain's CDR3 is CASKEWLEQETQYF. The CDR3 coding sequence is TGTGCCAGCAAGGAGTGGCTCGAACAAGAGACCCAGTACTTC.

This clonotype was counted a few times. This sequence joins TRBV12-3 or TRBV12-4 and TRBJ2-7; a weak D match, TRBD2 (5 bases). Between the trimmed V and J ends, which lost 7 bases and 2 bases, there was a span of 9 bases. The CDR3 covers 12 residues. CDR3 amino acids: CASNEGTYEQYF. The CDR3 nucleotides read TGTGCCAGCAACGAGGGAACCTACGAGCAGTACTTC.

The rearrangement links TRBV20-1 to TRBJ2-1, with a possible D match to TRBD2 (6 bases). This CDR3 is built from 16 residues. The V end lost 6 bases, the J end lost 6 bases, and 24 bases lay between the germline ends. CDR1 DFQATT and CDR2 SNEGSKA come from the germline V gene (reference sequence). CDR3 sequence: CSAEEGLVVLGNEQFF. In DNA, the CDR3 is TGCAGTGCCGAGGAGGGTCTAGTCGTCTTGGGCAATGAGCAGTTCTTC.

In this sample, this clonotype turned up a few times. The chain combines TRBV30 with TRBJ2-2, with D perhaps TRBD2 (5 bases). The CDR3 sequence is 16 residues long. Germline V gene lookup returns CDR1 GTSNPN and CDR2 SVGIG (reference sequence). Trimming cost V 5 bases and J 6 bases, with 22 bases left between them. The CDR3 here is CAWSLGVEEGAGELFF. CDR3 coding DNA: TGTGCCTGGTCCCTGGGAGTAGAAGAGGGAGCCGGGGAGCTGTTTTTT.

This clonotype was counted many times. The rearrangement links TRBV29-1 to TRBJ2-7; D possibly uses TRBD1 or TRBD2 (5 bases each). The V end lost 6 bases, the J end lost 3 bases, and 15 bases lay between the germline ends. The CDR3 runs to 13 residues. CDR1 SQVTM and CDR2 ANQGSEA come from the germline V gene. CDR3 loop: CSVDRDGYYEQYF. CDR3 bases: TGCAGCGTGGACCGGGACGGTTACTACGAGCAGTACTTC.

This clonotype has a handful of counts. The V call is TRBV5-5, the J call TRBJ1-1, with TRBD1 matching over 8 bases. Trimming took 4 bases from V and 1 from J; bases not matched to a gene: 9. CDR3 size: 16 residues. Germline CDR1 and CDR2: SGHKS and YYEKEE (reference sequence). In DNA form, the CDR3 reads TGTGCCAGCAGCACCGAAAGGACAGGGTGGAACACTGAAGCTTTCTTT. Translated: CASSTERTGWNTEAFF.

There are many counts of this clonotype. The chain employs TRBV6-5 and TRBJ1-1, with a possible D match to TRBD1 (6 bases). Looked up from germline, CDR1 is MNHEY and CDR2 is SVGAGI. The V end lost 1 base, the J end lost 1 base, and 13 bases lay between the germline ends. There are 16 residues in the CDR3. The CDR3 loop reads CASSYFPRGQNTEAFF. DNA for the CDR3: TGTGCCAGCAGTTACTTCCCCAGGGGCCAGAACACTGAAGCTTTCTTT.

This clonotype has more than one count but fewer than ten. This chain links TRBV25-1 with TRBJ2-7; 9 bases map to TRBD1. The CDR3 is made up of 15 amino acids. Germline CDR1 MGHDK, CDR2 SYGVNS. V lost 4 bases to trimming and J lost 5 bases; unmatched junction nucleotides: 9. CDR3 nucleotide sequence: TGTGCCAGCAGTGGCCCCGGGACAGGGTTTGACGAGCAGTACTTC. As protein: CASSGPGTGFDEQYF.

This chain connects TRBV7-7 to TRBJ2-5; D could derive from TRBD1 or TRBD2 (6 bases each). This CDR3 region has 15 residues. Germline assignment: CDR1 SSHAT and CDR2 FNYEAQ (reference sequence). The ends were cut back, 5 bases at V and 5 bases at J, with 18 bases in the middle. As DNA, the CDR3 is TGTGCCAGCAGCCTAAGTTTCGGGGGCCGGGAGACCCAGTACTTC. Translated: CASSLSFGGRETQYF. Looking up the rest from reference TRBV7-7 and TRBJ2-5 gives the full variable domain: GAGVSQSPRYKVTKRGQDVTLRCDPISSHATLYWYQQALGQGPEFLTYFNYEAQPDKSGLPSDRFSAERPEGSISTLTIQRTEQRDSAMYRCASSLSFGGRETQYFGPGTRLLVL.

The rearrangement uses TRBV5-1 and TRBJ2-5, with D possibly TRBD1 on 6 matching bases. Looked up from germline, CDR1 is SGHRS and CDR2 is YFSETQ. Trimming stripped 5 bases from V and 5 bases from J, with 16 bases between. This CDR3 has 14 residues. CDR3 protein: CASRKTGLEETQYF. CDR3 DNA sequence: TGCGCCAGCAGGAAGACAGGACTTGAGGAGACCCAGTACTTC.

In this sample, this clonotype turned up many times. The rearrangement joins TRBV6-5 to TRBJ2-7; a weak D match, TRBD1 (6 bases). V was cut by 2 bases and J by 3 bases, with 17 bases left in between. Germline values: CDR1 MNHEY, CDR2 SVGAGI. This CDR3 has 16 amino acids. The CDR3 spells CASSYGLSTGRYEQYF. CDR3 in DNA: TGTGCCAGCAGTTACGGTCTCTCTACAGGGCGCTACGAGCAGTACTTC.